The source of this T cell receptor (beta chain) is a study of blood T cell repertoires in COVID-19. Germline V lookup: CDR1 SGHTA, CDR2 FQGNSA. V lost 2 bases to trimming and J lost 6 bases, with 4 bases between them. CDR3 length equals 12 residues. Assay used: immunoSEQ multiplex PCR; TCRdb lists only in-frame clones, some missing. The repertoire holds some 190,000 clones, with more than 80% as singletons. The origin of this receptor is a woman in her sixties or seventies with acute or convalescent COVID-19. Sequencing was done on a sample of peripheral blood. The chain joins TRBV7-2 to TRBJ2-2, with D unresolved. CDR3 region: CASSLLAGELFF. The CDR3 region has the DNA TGTGCCAGCAGCTTACTAGCCGGGGAGCTGTTTTTT.